This entry is about one T cell receptor beta chain. This entry is derived from a study of T cell changes during pregnancy in multiple sclerosis. The table came from immunoSEQ multiplex PCR; TCRdb's copy has only in-frame clones and leaves some out. The table includes over 50,000 clones, approximately 87% detected once. This TCR derives from a human donor whose cells served as feeder cells for cultures in a pregnancy study. Material for sequencing was peripheral blood from another person, used as feeder cells.

CDR3 nucleotides: TGTGCCAGCAGCGGCTATGATGGACAGCCTGGAAACACCATATATTTT. Translated, it gives CASSGYDGQPGNTIYF. The rearrangement uses TRBV9 and TRBJ1-3; D might be TRBD1 (6 bases). The CDR3 totals 16 residues. V was shortened by 3 bases and J by 2 bases, with 15 bases between the two germline ends. Germline CDR1 reads SGDLS; CDR2 reads YYNGEE.